This TCR beta chain was sequenced for a study of blood T cell repertoires in COVID-19. The wider study: Sites across the United States, Italy and Spain contributed samples from acute and convalescent COVID-19. In each case, the material was cDNA or gDNA derived from T cells, B-cell-depleted T cells, or PBMCs.

There are 15 residues in the CDR3. Germline V gene sequence: CDR1 KGHSH, CDR2 LQKENI. Trimming at V came to 3 bases and at J to 1 base, leaving 2 bases not matched to a gene. How the authors handled the data: Amplification from reference gene primers served as the basis for estimated nucleated cell counts. Here immunoSEQ multiplex PCR was the method, and the copy in TCRdb shows in-frame clones only, minus some. V, J and clone size reflect that table, while D and trimming were determined from the DNA. The sample yields approximately 220,000 clones, approximately 87% seen once. This TCR derives from a man aged 55-75 years who had recovered from COVID-19. Sequenced input: peripheral blood. This chain links TRBV18 with TRBJ2-2, with 7 bases fitting TRBD1. CDR3 loop: CASSPNRGNTGELFF. CDR3 nucleotides: TGTGCCAGCTCACCGAACAGGGGGAACACCGGGGAGCTGTTTTTT.